Listed below are T cell receptor beta chains from one sample, sequenced in a study of CD8+ T cells in alopecia areata. Sequencing was performed with immunoSEQ multiplex PCR; in TCRdb, only in-frame clones are kept and a portion is missing. Of some 180,000 clones in the sample, about 55% were seen once. Here the sequenced sample was CD8+ T cells sorted from blood, taken at week 24, from a patient treated with tofacitinib. The receptor set was obtained from a human donor with alopecia areata. CDR3s include the opening cysteine and the closing phenylalanine or tryptophan. The D gene is left open where the match is weak. Clone size is stated in some rows and not others, as once, few, many or a class when expanded.

v_call	clone_size	d_call	j_call	cdr3_nt	cdr3_aa
TRBV27	few	-	TRBJ1-5	TGTGCCAGCAGTCCCCATGGACAGCCCCAGCATTTT	CASSPHGQPQHF
TRBV29-1	few	-	TRBJ2-5	TGCAGCGTTGTTCCGGCCAGGGGAACGCAAGAGACCCAGTACTTC	CSVVPARGTQETQYF
TRBV5-1	-	-	TRBJ1-1	TGCGCCAGCAGCACAAGGGCCGCGAACACTGAAGCTTTCTTT	CASSTRAANTEAFF
TRBV5-6	-	TRBD2	TRBJ2-1	TGTGCCAGCAGCCTGACTAGCGGGGACCCTGGGTCGTTCTTC	CASSLTSGDPGSFF
TRBV6-5	-	-	TRBJ2-7	TGTGCCAGCAGTTACTCTGGCACAGACGAGCAGTACTTC	CASSYSGTDEQYF
TRBV4-3	-	-	TRBJ2-1	TGCGCCAGCAGCCCACCGGGGGCCTCGAATGAGCAGTTCTTC	CASSPPGASNEQFF
TRBV7-8	few	TRBD1	TRBJ1-5	TGTGCCAGCAGCTCCACGGGACAGGGAAGCAATCAGCCCCAGCATTTT	CASSSTGQGSNQPQHF
TRBV4-1	-	-	TRBJ1-2	TGCGCCAGCAGCCAAGAGCATGGTCTGGGGTTGTACACCTTC	CASSQEHGLGLYTF
TRBV30	once	-	TRBJ1-2	TGTGCCTGGGCCGAGGACACCGCTAACTATGGCTACACCTTC	CAWAEDTANYGYTF
TRBV25-1	-	-	TRBJ1-6	TGTGCCAGCAGTGAGCGGGGTTCACCCCTCCACTTT	CASSERGSPLHF
TRBV30	few	-	TRBJ1-1	TGTGCCTGGAGTGTACAGTCTGGCGCCGAGCCTTTCTTT	CAWSVQSGAEPFF